This T cell receptor (beta chain) was obtained from a study of beta chain features in type 1 diabetes. Study-level points and caveats: Shorter TCRB CDR3s, moderately but significantly so, were found in Type 1 diabetes patients in all four CD4+ subsets. The naive, central memory and Treg TCRB repertoires looked more alike in patients than they did in healthy donors. Whether HLA type influences TCRB rearrangement remained unresolved here.

Investigators reverse transcribed all isolated RNA, so they sequenced expressed TCRB transcripts. The data were produced by immunoSEQ multiplex PCR, yet TCRdb's version contains in-frame clones alone and is incomplete. This sample carries under 250,000 clones, about 30% of them seen once, and the ten largest clones take about 3.9%. Germline assignment: CDR1 GTSNPN and CDR2 SVGIG (reference sequence). The trim removed 0 bases at V and 5 bases at J, leaving 6 bases unmatched. The CDR3 is 15 residues long. On this clone: The antigen is undetermined.

This sequence originates from a young man in good health. The genes are TRBV30 and TRBJ2-1, with TRBD2 matching 8 bases. Sample: central memory CD4+ T cells from blood. The CDR3 DNA reads as TGTGCCTGGAGTGTCCCCAGCGGGGGCCACAATGAGCAGTTCTTC. Translated, it gives CAWSVPSGGHNEQFF.